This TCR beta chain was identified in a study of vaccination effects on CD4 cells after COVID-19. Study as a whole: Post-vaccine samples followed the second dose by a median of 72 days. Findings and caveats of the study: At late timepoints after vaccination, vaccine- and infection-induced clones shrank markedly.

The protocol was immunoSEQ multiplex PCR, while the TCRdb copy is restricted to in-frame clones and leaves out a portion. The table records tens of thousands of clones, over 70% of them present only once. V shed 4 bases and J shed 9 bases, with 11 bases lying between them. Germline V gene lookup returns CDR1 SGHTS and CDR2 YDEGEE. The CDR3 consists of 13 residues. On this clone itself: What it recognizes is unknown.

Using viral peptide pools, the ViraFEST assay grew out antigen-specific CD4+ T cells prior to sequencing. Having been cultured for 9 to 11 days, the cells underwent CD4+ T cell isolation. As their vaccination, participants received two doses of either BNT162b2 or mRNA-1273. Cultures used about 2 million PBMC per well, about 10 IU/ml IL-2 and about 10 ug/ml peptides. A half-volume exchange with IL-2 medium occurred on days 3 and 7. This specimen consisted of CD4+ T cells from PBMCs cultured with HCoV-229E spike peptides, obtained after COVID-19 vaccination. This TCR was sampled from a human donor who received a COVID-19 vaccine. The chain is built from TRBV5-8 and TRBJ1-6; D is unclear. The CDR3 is CASSPRARSPLHF. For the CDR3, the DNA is TGTGCCAGCAGCCCGAGGGCTCGTTCACCCCTCCACTTT.